The present TCR beta chain was sequenced within a study of T cells in Graves' hyperthyroidism and ophthalmopathy. Researchers took RNA transcripts and amplified the TCR beta CDR3 regions from them. An initial round of RT-PCR targeting the TCR CDR3 relied on the HTBI primer set. TCRdb processed the multiplex PCR reads anew with MiXCR; each CDR3 protein has one entry. The table records around 300,000 distinct CDR3 sequences, roughly 13% of them present only once. V gave up 1 base and J gave up 4 bases; unmatched junction bases: 11. Germline V gene lookup returns CDR1 MDHEN and CDR2 SYDVKM. The CDR3 is 18 residues long. This clonotype was picked up a small number of times. Any patient presenting with uncontrolled infection, other autoimmune disease, pregnancy or lactation was left out.

The sequence was obtained from a woman in her thirties with Graves' hyperthyroidism. The sample comprised blood. The rearrangement joins TRBV28 to TRBJ2-5; TRBD1 matches 11 bases. The CDR3: CASSLSGVGQGARETQYF. In DNA, the CDR3 is TGTGCCAGCAGTTTATCTGGTGTAGGACAGGGGGCGCGAGAGACCCAGTACTTC.